This T cell receptor (beta chain) was identified during a study of blood T cell repertoires in COVID-19. The wider study: Samples taken during acute and convalescent COVID-19 were collected in the United States, Italy and Spain. T cells, B-cell-depleted T cells, or PBMCs supplied cDNA or gDNA.

Study processing details: How many nucleated cells were present was estimated from reference gene primer amplification. Sequencing used immunoSEQ multiplex PCR; TCRdb keeps in-frame clones, though not all of them. D and trimming were read from the DNA, whereas the V and J calls and clone size are those reported in that table. The table has tens of thousands of clones, about 83% seen once. This CDR3 region has 14 residues. Germline V gene lookup returns CDR1 SGDLS and CDR2 YYNGEE. V was cut by 0 bases and J by 7 bases, with 11 bases left in between. The J gene is TRBJ1-3, the V gene TRBV9; maybe TRBD1 (5 bases). The receptor was derived from a woman in her sixties or seventies with acute or convalescent COVID-19. Sequenced material: peripheral blood. In DNA, the CDR3 is TGTGCCAGCAGCGTAGATACAGGAGGGAACACCATATATTTT. Translating gives CASSVDTGGNTIYF.